These 26 T cell receptor beta chains were all obtained from the same sample, sequenced in a study of patients and donors after allogeneic stem cell transplantation (dated by TCRdb to about 2020). Library method: RT-PCR. For sequencing, a NextSeq 550 was employed. TCRdb trimmed public reads at Q25 via fastp, called clones via MiXCR and kept in-frame beta chains. All rows with the same CDR3 protein become a single entry with the most common DNA and genes. The sample profile shows some 160,000 distinct CDR3 sequences; roughly 24% of them were found once. The ten largest clones capture roughly 26% of the sample. Input material: blood, either unsorted or a sorted T cell fraction (not recorded which). The receptors here all came from a human donor who was either an allogeneic HSCT recipient or a stem cell or donor lymphocyte infusion donor (not recorded which). It is not recorded whose cells these are; they may come from a transplant donor.

This clonotype has a handful of counts. The chain joins TRBV20-1 to TRBJ2-3; 8 bases line up with TRBD2. V lost 7 bases, J lost 0 bases, and 6 bases stayed unmatched. CDR3 size: 14 residues. Germline values: CDR1 DFQATT, CDR2 SNEGSKA (reference sequence). The CDR3 nucleotides read TGCAGTGGATCTTTAGCGGGGAGCACAGATACGCAGTATTTT. Protein product: CSGSLAGSTDTQYF.

This clonotype showed up many times. The gene calls are TRBV29-1 and TRBJ1-1; D is undetermined. CDR1 is SQVTM and CDR2 is ANQGSEA in the germline V gene. The CDR3 spans 14 residues. Trimming left V 4 bases short and J 1 base short, with 13 bases between. CDR3 nucleotide sequence: TGCAGCGTTGGGTTATGGCATTCGAACACTGAAGCTTTCTTT. This gives the protein CSVGLWHSNTEAFF.

This clonotype was picked up a small number of times. This chain connects TRBV29-1 to TRBJ2-1; 13 nucleotides agree with TRBD2. Looked up from germline, CDR1 is SQVTM and CDR2 is ANQGSEA. The CDR3 consists of 16 residues. V dropped 3 bases and J dropped 2; count of bases not matched to a gene: 4. The CDR3 region has the DNA TGCAGCGTTGAGGGACTAGCGGGGAATCCCTACAATGAGCAGTTCTTC. As protein: CSVEGLAGNPYNEQFF.

This clonotype was seen many times. This chain links TRBV12-3 or TRBV12-4 with TRBJ1-1; D perhaps matches TRBD1 (5 bases). Trimming left V 6 bases short and J 9 bases short, with 11 bases between. CDR3 length: 11 amino acids. CDR3 residues: CASSAGYKAFF. The CDR3 coding sequence is TGTGCCAGCAGCGCAGGGTATAAAGCTTTCTTT.

This clonotype has ten or more counts. This chain connects TRBV29-1 to TRBJ1-3; D is undetermined. The V end lost 4 bases, the J end lost 0 bases, and 7 bases lay between the germline ends. The CDR3 length is 13 residues. CDR1 and CDR2 (germline): SQVTM, ANQGSEA. In DNA, the CDR3 is TGCAGCGTTGTGGTGTTCTCTGGAAACACCATATATTTT. It specifies CSVVVFSGNTIYF. The whole variable domain, remainder taken from reference TRBV29-1 and TRBJ1-3, is SAVISQKPSRDICQRGTSLTIQCQVDSQVTMMFWYRQQPGQSLTLIATANQGSEATYESGFVIDKFPISRPNLTFSTLTVSNMSPEDSSIYLCSVVVFSGNTIYFGEGSWLTVV.

The chain joins TRBV20-1 to TRBJ2-7; the D gene is possibly TRBD2 (6 bases). The CDR3 totals 12 residues. Germline V gene sequence: CDR1 DFQATT, CDR2 SNEGSKA (reference sequence). The V gene lost 3 bases and the J gene lost 6 bases, with 12 bases spanning the gap. The CDR3 loop is CSASAGTREQYF. CDR3 sequence (DNA): TGCAGTGCTAGCGCTGGGACTCGCGAGCAGTACTTC.

The chain links TRBV12-3 or TRBV12-4 to TRBJ1-1; 7 nucleotides agree with TRBD1. The J segment lost 1 base and the V segment lost 7 bases, leaving 6 bases of the junction unmatched. The CDR3 has 14 residues. This chain's CDR3 is CASTIDRANTEAFF. DNA of the CDR3: TGTGCCAGCACCATAGACAGGGCGAACACTGAAGCTTTCTTT.

Only a few counts were recorded for this clonotype. V is TRBV5-1 and J is TRBJ2-3, with 7 bases that match TRBD2. Germline V CDR1 and CDR2: SGHRS, YFSETQ. The V gene end was trimmed by 3 bases and the J gene end by 0 bases; junction bases not matched to a gene: 4. This CDR3 is 15 amino acids long. CDR3 sequence reads: CASSSGLSSTDTQYF. For the CDR3, the DNA is TGCGCCAGCAGCTCGGGACTATCTAGCACAGATACGCAGTATTTT.

Concerning this clonotype itself: A much larger clone differs by one base, so this may be a read error. The chain has TRBV12-3 or TRBV12-4 and TRBJ1-5, with D hard to call. The CDR3 extends over 12 amino acids. The DNA of the CDR3 is TGTGCCAGCAGTTTAGGGCCGCAGCCCCGGCATTTT. Protein: CASSLGPQPRHF.

V usage is TRBV20-1 and J usage is TRBJ2-3; the D is unclear. Germline values: CDR1 DFQATT, CDR2 SNEGSKA (reference sequence). V gave up 8 bases and J gave up 4 bases, with 7 bases separating them. This CDR3 comprises 10 residues. The CDR3 sequence: CSPYADTQYF. CDR3 DNA sequence: TGCAGTCCCTATGCAGATACGCAGTATTTT.

V is TRBV12-3 or TRBV12-4 and J is TRBJ1-4, with a weak D call TRBD1 (6 bases). With 3 bases removed from V and 7 bases from J, the gap between germline ends came to 18 bases. The CDR3 consists of 16 residues. CDR3 protein: CASSFFLGAASEKLFF. The CDR3 DNA sequence: TGTGCCAGCAGTTTTTTTCTGGGGGCGGCGAGTGAAAAACTGTTTTTT.

The chain is built from TRBV15 and TRBJ1-1; tentatively, D is TRBD1 (5 bases). The CDR3 consists of 13 residues. V lost 0 bases and J 5 bases, leaving 7 bases between the germline ends. CDR1 is LNHNV, CDR2 YYDKDF, per germline (reference sequence). The CDR3 nucleotides read TGTGCCACCAGCAGAGATCGGGGGACTGAAGCTTTCTTT. Protein sequence: CATSRDRGTEAFF.

The CDR3 sequence is CASSGMTAYGEQFF. As DNA, the CDR3 is TGTGCCAGCAGTGGGATGACAGCTTACGGTGAGCAGTTCTTC. The chain combines TRBV12-3 or TRBV12-4 with TRBJ2-1; D perhaps matches TRBD1 (5 bases). The V gene lost 5 bases and the J gene lost 9 bases, with 17 bases spanning the gap. The length of the CDR3 is 14 residues.

This clonotype was seen ten or more times. V usage is TRBV7-2 and J usage is TRBJ1-5; D is uncertain. This CDR3 comprises 14 residues. The V gene lost 2 bases and the J gene lost 4 bases, with 9 bases spanning the gap. Looked up from germline, CDR1 is SGHTA and CDR2 is FQGNSA. The CDR3 region is CASSLSSANQPQHF. The CDR3, as DNA: TGTGCCAGCAGCTTATCGTCGGCGAATCAGCCCCAGCATTTT.

This clonotype was counted a few times. This chain connects TRBV20-1 to TRBJ2-7; D possibly corresponds to TRBD1 (5 bases). The CDR3 spans 14 residues. Trimming removed 1 base from V and 0 bases from J, with 10 bases in between. Germline lookup yields CDR1 DFQATT and CDR2 SNEGSKA (reference sequence). CDR3: CSARVRDSSYEQYF. CDR3 nucleotide sequence: TGCAGTGCTAGAGTAAGAGACAGCTCCTACGAGCAGTACTTC.

The gene calls are TRBV20-1 and TRBJ2-2; D unclear. V was shortened by 0 bases and J by 3 bases, with 5 bases between the two germline ends. This CDR3 has 13 residues. In germline, CDR1 is DFQATT, CDR2 SNEGSKA (reference sequence). The CDR3 nucleotides read TGCAGTGCTAGAGAGGGTGACACCGGGGAGCTGTTTTTT. This translates into CSAREGDTGELFF.

This clonotype was recorded a few times. CDR3 bases: TGCAGCGTTGATAGTTCAGGGAATGAGCAGTTCTTC. Protein sequence: CSVDSSGNEQFF. The chain recombines TRBV29-1 with TRBJ2-1; tentative D call: TRBD1 (5 bases). The CDR3 length is 12 residues. The germline V gene encodes CDR1 SQVTM and CDR2 ANQGSEA. V was shortened by 3 bases and J by 7 bases, with 10 bases between the two germline ends.

The chain carries TRBV6-5 and TRBJ2-1, with 11 bases fitting TRBD1. The CDR3 loop spans 15 amino acids. V shed 7 bases and J 6 bases; nucleotides not matched to a gene: 8. Germline V gives CDR1 MNHEY, CDR2 SVGAGI. The CDR3 nucleotides read TGTGCCAGCACCAACCCCGGGACAGGGGGCAATGAGCAGTTCTTC. Residues: CASTNPGTGGNEQFF.

This rearrangement joins TRBV5-4 to TRBJ1-1, with 8 bases identical to TRBD1. In germline, CDR1 is SGHNT, CDR2 YYREEE (reference sequence). Unmatched junction bases numbered 6, after V lost 0 bases and J lost 11 bases. CDR3 length equals 13 residues. The CDR3 reads CASSLVRTGIAFF. Here the CDR3 DNA reads TGTGCCAGCAGCTTGGTCCGGACAGGGATCGCTTTCTTT.

This chain connects TRBV28 to TRBJ1-3, with 7 bases matching TRBD1. This CDR3 has 19 residues. Trimming cost V 5 bases and J 5 bases; bases outside gene matches: 21. Germline CDR1 is MDHEN and CDR2 is SYDVKM. CDR3 DNA: TGTGCCAGCAGTACTGGGACAGTCAGGAGCACCGTCGATCGAAACACCATATATTTT. Residues: CASSTGTVRSTVDRNTIYF.

The V and J genes are TRBV7-8 and TRBJ2-3, with 8 bases matching TRBD2. V lost 8 bases, J lost 2 bases, and 3 bases stayed unmatched. The germline V gene has CDR1 SGHVS and CDR2 FQNEAQ. The CDR3 contains 13 residues. The chain's CDR3 is CASQREYTDTQYF. The CDR3 DNA sequence: TGTGCCAGCCAGCGGGAGTACACAGATACGCAGTATTTT.

This clonotype appeared once. The J gene is TRBJ2-5, the V gene TRBV5-8; D not certain. Trimming took 2 bases from V and 5 from J, leaving 13 bases between them. The CDR3 sequence is 14 residues long. CDR1 is SGHTS, CDR2 YDEGEE, per germline. The CDR3 spells CASSFTLRTETQYF. Written as DNA, the CDR3 is TGTGCCAGCAGCTTTACTTTACGGACGGAGACCCAGTACTTC.

This clonotype came up a few times. This chain connects TRBV7-2 to TRBJ2-3; 7 bases align to TRBD2. V lost 5 bases and J lost 3; bases outside the gene matches: 8. The length of the CDR3 is 15 residues. Looked up from germline, CDR1 is SGHTA and CDR2 is FQGNSA. This chain's CDR3 is CASSEGLGLTDTQYF. CDR3 bases: TGTGCCAGCAGCGAAGGACTAGGACTAACAGATACGCAGTATTTT. Drawing the rest from reference TRBV7-2 and TRBJ2-3, the complete variable domain is GAGVSQSPSNKVTEKGKDVELRCDPISGHTALYWYRQSLGQGLEFLIYFQGNSAPDKSGLPSDRFSAERTGGSVSTLTIQRTQQEDSAVYLCASSEGLGLTDTQYFGPGTRLTVL.

This clonotype has a handful of counts. The chain recombines TRBV4-2 with TRBJ2-7; 12 positions agree with TRBD2. CDR1 and CDR2 (germline): LGHNA, YNFKEQ. The V gene end was trimmed by 1 base and the J gene end by 4 bases; junction bases not matched to a gene: 8. The CDR3 contains 17 residues. The CDR3 coding sequence is TGTGCCAGCAGCCAAGGACTAGCGGGGGCCCCGTTTTACGAGCAGTACTTC. As protein: CASSQGLAGAPFYEQYF.

The rearrangement uses TRBV15 and TRBJ1-1, with TRBD1 as a possible D gene (6 bases). Trimming stripped 5 bases from V and 0 bases from J, with 22 bases between. Germline CDR1 reads LNHNV; CDR2 reads YYDKDF (reference sequence). CDR3 length: 18 amino acids. The CDR3 spells CATSPSKLAGQMNTEAFF. For the CDR3, the DNA is TGTGCCACCAGCCCGAGTAAACTCGCGGGACAAATGAACACTGAAGCTTTCTTT.

V and J are TRBV27 and TRBJ1-1; TRBD1 might be the D (5 bases). The CDR3 runs to 14 residues. Germline V gives CDR1 MNHEY, CDR2 SMNVEV (reference sequence). Trimming shortened V by 5 bases and J by 2 bases, and 12 bases separated the two germline ends. CDR3 loop: CASSLQGINTEAFF. CDR3 DNA: TGTGCCAGCAGTCTCCAGGGTATAAACACTGAAGCTTTCTTT.